This T cell receptor (beta chain) was identified during a study of shared clonotypes between healthy human individuals. On the study more broadly: For every donor, three CD4 naive, three CD4 memory, two CD8 naive and one CD8 memory plates were used. The study's findings and limits: Generally, naive subsets came out with larger estimated richness than memory subsets.

This clone has a single count. What it binds is unknown. From CD4+ cells came CD45RA+ naive and CD45RA-negative memory subsets. Repertoires were generated with immunoSEQ multiplex PCR, while TCRdb's copy carries only in-frame clones and drops some. The top ten clones hold approximately 1.8% of a sample with around 700,000 clones, 55% to 75% of them seen once. V lost 4 bases and J 8 bases, leaving 14 bases between the germline ends. The CDR3 contains 13 residues. From germline, CDR1 is SGHVS and CDR2 FQNEAQ. Material: memory CD4+ T cells sorted from blood. Subset given: CD45RA-negative fraction. This TCR was sampled from a young woman in good health. The chain carries TRBV7-8 and TRBJ1-1; unclear D gene. In DNA form, the CDR3 reads TGTGCCAGCAGCTACCGGCTCCTCGGGGAAGCTTTCTTT. Its protein is CASSYRLLGEAFF.